Presented here are 28 T cell receptor beta chains from one specimen sequenced in a study of beta chain features in type 1 diabetes. General study findings and limits: Type 1 diabetes patients had TCRB CDR3s that were shorter (moderately but significantly so) in all four CD4+ subsets.

The isolated RNA, all of it, was reverse transcribed, so expressed TCRB transcripts were what got sequenced. The data were produced by immunoSEQ multiplex PCR, yet TCRdb's version contains in-frame clones alone and is incomplete. The profile shows 100,000 to 150,000 clones, about 16% of them singletons. Their specific antigens are unknown. Sequenced input: central memory CD4+ T cells from blood. The receptors shown here come from a man in his thirties or forties with type 1 diabetes.

The table lists this clone with a few counts. The rearrangement links TRBV5-6 to TRBJ2-5, with a tentative D call TRBD1 (6 bases). CDR1 and CDR2 from the germline V gene are SGHDT and YYEEEE. V was clipped by 2 bases and J by 2 bases, with 13 bases between them. CDR3 length: 15 residues. The CDR3 reads CASSFRDITQETQYF. CDR3 DNA sequence: TGTGCCAGCAGCTTTAGGGACATAACGCAAGAGACCCAGTACTTC.

This clone appeared a few times. Other DNA sequences in the same sample also yield this CDR3. This chain uses TRBV5-4 with TRBJ2-3; D remains ambiguous. Per the germline V gene, CDR1 is SGHNT and CDR2 is YYREEE (reference sequence). The length of the CDR3 is 14 residues. Trimming pared 1 base from V and 0 bases from J, leaving 6 bases between. The CDR3 sequence is CASSLTGSTDTQYF. DNA of the CDR3: TGTGCCAGCAGCTTGACTGGGAGCACAGATACGCAGTATTTT.

This clone was counted a few times. CDR3 DNA: TGTGCCAGTAGTATTTTCACCAGCGGGGGGCTAAATGAGCAGTTCTTC. Amino acids: CASSIFTSGGLNEQFF. The rearrangement links TRBV19 to TRBJ2-1; 9 bases match TRBD2. The germline gives CDR1 LNHDA, CDR2 SQIVND (reference sequence). V was clipped by 3 bases and J by 7 bases; unmatched bases: 10. The CDR3 runs 16 residues.

This clone appeared a few times. V gene TRBV11-1 combines with J gene TRBJ1-6, with 7 nucleotides matching TRBD1. Unmatched junction bases numbered 6, after V lost 4 bases and J lost 0 bases. The germline CDR1 and CDR2 sequences are SGHAT and FQDESV (reference sequence). This CDR3 region has 17 residues. The CDR3 DNA reads as TGTGCCAGCAGCTACCGGGACAGCAGCTCCTATAATTCACCCCTCCACTTT. Residues: CASSYRDSSSYNSPLHF. Based on the CDR3 plus reference TRBV11-1 and TRBJ1-6, the full variable domain is EAEVAQSPRYKITEKSQAVAFWCDPISGHATLYWYRQILGQGPELLVQFQDESVVDDSQLPKDRFSAERLKGVDSTLKIQPAELGDSAMYLCASSYRDSSSYNSPLHFGNGTRLTVT.

This clone is deemed medium-sized. Here the CDR3 omits its conserved ending phenylalanine or tryptophan, so a read error is the likely source. The limits of the CDR3 on the DNA are not certain, so only TCRdb's listed CDR3 is given. This rearrangement joins TRBV6-1 to TRBJ2-7; the table's TRBD1 call for D was not verified on the DNA. The CDR3 extends over 12 residues, inclusive of both ends. The germline V gene has CDR1 MNHNS and CDR2 SASEGT. The CDR3 region is CASSEAARDRSM.

The chain links TRBV5-4 to TRBJ2-3; no definite D call. Germline CDR1 is SGHNT and CDR2 is YYREEE (reference sequence). V dropped 0 bases and J dropped 11 bases, with 16 bases sitting between them. The CDR3 consists of 14 residues. The CDR3 region is CASSLANSRKKQYF. The CDR3 DNA reads as TGTGCCAGCAGCTTGGCGAACAGTCGAAAGAAGCAGTATTTT.

Concerning this clone: Other DNA sequences from this sample encode an identical CDR3 as well. This rearrangement joins TRBV7-2 to TRBJ2-1; the D is unclear. The CDR3 extends over 13 amino acids. The V gene lost 0 bases and the J gene lost 6 bases, with 6 bases spanning the gap. Germline CDR1 and CDR2: SGHTA and FQGNSA. CDR3 in DNA: TGTGCCAGCAGCTTAGCGGGGATCAATGAGCAGTTCTTC. Translating it yields CASSLAGINEQFF. Supplemented by reference TRBV7-2 and TRBJ2-1, the full variable domain reads GAGVSQSPSNKVTEKGKDVELRCDPISGHTALYWYRQSLGQGLEFLIYFQGNSAPDKSGLPSDRFSAERTGGSVSTLTIQRTQQEDSAVYLCASSLAGINEQFFGPGTRLTVL.

This clone has ten or more counts. The genes are TRBV2 and TRBJ1-5; no reliable D call. This CDR3 has 13 amino acids. V lost 6 bases and J lost 2, with 8 bases in between. CDR1 is SNHLY and CDR2 is FYNNEI in the germline V gene. The CDR3 DNA sequence: TGTGCCAGCAGGGAAACGGGCAATCAGCCCCAGCATTTT. This codes for CASRETGNQPQHF.

The J gene is TRBJ1-3, the V gene TRBV10-3, with a possible D match to TRBD1 (5 bases). The germline CDR1 and CDR2 sequences are ENHRY and SYGVKD. The V end lost 7 bases, the J end lost 2 bases, and 9 bases lay between the germline ends. CDR3 size: 13 residues. CDR3 sequence reads: CAITGSAGNTIYF. In DNA, the CDR3 is TGTGCCATCACAGGGAGTGCTGGAAACACCATATATTTT.

V is TRBV28 and J is TRBJ1-6; D uncertain. CDR1 MDHEN and CDR2 SYDVKM come from the germline V gene. The CDR3 contains 12 residues. The ends were cut back, 4 bases at V and 6 bases at J, with 4 bases in the middle. DNA of the CDR3: TGTGCCAGCAGTTCCGTTAATTCACCCCTCCACTTT. This sequence encodes CASSSVNSPLHF.

Concerning this clone: A read error may explain this, as a much larger clone is one base away. This sequence joins TRBV4-3 and TRBJ1-4, with TRBD1 as a possible D gene (5 bases). The CDR3 spans 17 residues. Trimming cost V 1 base and J 5 bases, with 17 bases left between them. Looked up from germline, CDR1 is LGHNA and CDR2 is YSLEER. The CDR3 DNA is TGCGCCAGCAGCCAAGGGGGAGCGGGGCCCGGGAATGAAAAACTGTTTTTT. The encoded protein is CASSQGGAGPGNEKLFF.

This clone was seen repeatedly, ten times or more. Other DNA variants within this sample encode the same CDR3. The chain recombines TRBV9 with TRBJ1-6; TRBD1 matches 9 bases. The J segment lost 7 bases and the V segment lost 3 bases, leaving 2 bases of the junction unmatched. This CDR3 comprises 14 residues. Germline CDR1 and CDR2: SGDLS and YYNGEE. The CDR3 sequence is CASSAGTGNSPLHF. Here the CDR3 DNA reads TGTGCCAGCAGCGCCGGGACAGGGAATTCACCCCTCCACTTT. Drawing the rest from reference TRBV9 and TRBJ1-6, the complete variable domain is DSGVTQTPKHLITATGQRVTLRCSPRSGDLSVYWYQQSLDQGLQFLIQYYNGEERAKGNILERFSAQQFPDLHSELNLSSLELGDSALYFCASSAGTGNSPLHFGNGTRLTVT.

This clone was detected only a few times. The chain links TRBV7-3 to TRBJ2-2; 7 nucleotides agree with TRBD2. This CDR3 spans 15 amino acids. Unmatched junction bases numbered 7, after V lost 2 bases and J lost 7 bases. Germline V gives CDR1 SGHTA, CDR2 FQGTGA. Here the CDR3 DNA reads TGTGCCAGCAGCTTATCTGGCGAGCGGGGCGGGGAGCTGTTTTTT. This codes for CASSLSGERGGELFF.

This clone was picked up many times. J is TRBJ2-1 and V is TRBV7-2, with 8 bases that match TRBD1. CDR1 and CDR2 (germline): SGHTA, FQGNSA. Trimming cost V 6 bases and J 7 bases; bases outside gene matches: 11. This CDR3 spans 15 amino acids. This CDR3 is CASSYVGQGLNEQFF. CDR3 in DNA: TGTGCCAGCAGTTACGTTGGACAGGGATTAAATGAGCAGTTCTTC.

The table lists this clone with a few counts. The chain links TRBV27 to TRBJ2-7; D possibly corresponds to TRBD1 (6 bases). Per germline, CDR1 MNHEY and CDR2 SMNVEV (reference sequence). V was cut by 7 bases and J by 4 bases, with 11 bases left in between. The CDR3 is 12 residues long. The CDR3 nucleotides read TGTGCCAGCAAGGGGGACGGATACGAGCAGTACTTC. Protein sequence: CASKGDGYEQYF.

The rearrangement links TRBV27 to TRBJ2-1, with D possibly being TRBD2 (5 bases). This CDR3 is 17 amino acids long. Germline lookup yields CDR1 MNHEY and CDR2 SMNVEV (reference sequence). Trimming cost V 0 bases and J 2 bases, with 14 bases left between them. DNA for the CDR3: TGTGCCAGCAGTTTATCGTGGGCGGCGGGCCCCTACAATGAGCAGTTCTTC. It yields the protein CASSLSWAAGPYNEQFF.

This clone was seen a handful of times. The chain recombines TRBV7-2 with TRBJ2-7, with 8 bases fitting TRBD1. Germline V gives CDR1 SGHTA, CDR2 FQGNSA. This CDR3 has 15 amino acids. V was pared by 3 bases and J by 6 bases, with 10 bases of the junction left unmatched. CDR3 in DNA: TGTGCCAGCAGCTTTGTTGGACAGGGAGGTCGCGAGCAGTACTTC. Its translation is CASSFVGQGGREQYF.

This chain connects TRBV11-2 to TRBJ2-3, with D tentatively TRBD2 (6 bases). Trimming pared 5 bases from V and 0 bases from J, leaving 15 bases between. The CDR3 spans 16 residues. In germline, CDR1 is SGHAT, CDR2 FQNNGV. The CDR3 here is CASSPWAGTSTDTQYF. DNA for the CDR3: TGTGCCAGCAGCCCGTGGGCGGGGACTAGCACAGATACGCAGTATTTT.

This clone was counted ten times or more. The chain combines TRBV18 with TRBJ2-5; D may be TRBD2 (5 bases). The CDR3 spans 15 residues. V was pared by 2 bases and J by 0 bases, with 10 bases between. Per the germline V gene, CDR1 is KGHSH and CDR2 is LQKENI. The CDR3 DNA sequence: TGTGCCAGCTCACCAGATATCGGGGACCAAGAGACCCAGTACTTC. Protein sequence: CASSPDIGDQETQYF.

This clone is medium-sized within its sample. V and J are TRBV11-3 and TRBJ1-1; TRBD1 is a possible D gene (5 bases). V lost 3 bases, J lost 8 bases, and 10 bases lay in between. CDR1 and CDR2 from the germline V gene are SGHNT and YENEEA. CDR3 length: 12 amino acids. The CDR3 region is CASSFLRGEAFF. CDR3 in DNA: TGTGCCAGCAGCTTCCTTCGGGGCGAAGCTTTCTTT.

This clone has a handful of counts. This chain connects TRBV7-8 to TRBJ2-5; tentative D call: TRBD1 (5 bases). Trimming took off 2 bases at V and 1 base at J, with 14 bases between the two ends. The CDR3 contains 16 residues. Germline assignment: CDR1 SGHVS and CDR2 FQNEAQ. The CDR3 sequence is CASSLNSGAFQETQYF. The DNA for the CDR3 is TGTGCCAGCAGCTTAAATAGTGGGGCCTTCCAAGAGACCCAGTACTTC. The variable domain in full, completed from reference TRBV7-8 and TRBJ2-5, reads GAGVSQSPRYKVAKRGQDVALRCDPISGHVSLFWYQQALGQGPEFLTYFQNEAQLDKSGLPSDRFFAERPEGSVSTLKIQRTQQEDSAVYLCASSLNSGAFQETQYFGPGTRLLVL.

The V gene is TRBV29-1, the J gene TRBJ1-6; 8 positions match TRBD1. The germline V gene has CDR1 SQVTM and CDR2 ANQGSEA. The CDR3 covers 13 residues. V was pared by 5 bases and J by 8 bases, with 5 bases of the junction left unmatched. The chain's CDR3 is CSVRGQVDSPLHF. In DNA form, the CDR3 reads TGCAGCGTTCGGGGACAGGTTGATTCACCCCTCCACTTT.

The chain carries TRBV14 and TRBJ2-7; D is perhaps TRBD1 (6 bases). Germline CDR1 SGHDN, CDR2 FVKESK. This CDR3 region has 17 residues. Trimming took 4 bases from V and 5 from J, leaving 24 bases between them. The CDR3 DNA sequence: TGTGCCAGCAGCCTGGAAATTCTCACAGGGTTATACAACGAGCAGTACTTC. This sequence encodes CASSLEILTGLYNEQYF. Based on the CDR3 plus reference TRBV14 and TRBJ2-7, the full variable domain is EAGVTQFPSHSVIEKGQTVTLRCDPISGHDNLYWYRRVMGKEIKFLLHFVKESKQDESGMPNNRFLAERTGGTYSTLKVQPAELEDSGVYFCASSLEILTGLYNEQYFGPGTRLTVT.

The chain couples TRBV25-1 to TRBJ1-2; tentatively, D is TRBD1 (5 bases). The CDR3 extends over 15 amino acids. Trimming shortened V by 3 bases and J by 0 bases, and 11 bases separated the two germline ends. Per the germline V gene, CDR1 is MGHDK and CDR2 is SYGVNS. The CDR3 DNA reads TGTGCCAGCAGTGATGTGACAGCTTCTAACTATGGCTACACCTTC. It codes for CASSDVTASNYGYTF.

This clone showed up just a few times. The rearrangement links TRBV4-3 to TRBJ1-1, with TRBD1 matching over 9 bases. In germline, CDR1 is LGHNA, CDR2 YSLEER. This CDR3 has 13 residues. V gave up 4 bases and J gave up 5 bases; unmatched junction bases: 2. DNA of the CDR3: TGCGCCAGCAGCCGTGGACAGGGGACTGAAGCTTTCTTT. Translation gives CASSRGQGTEAFF.

This clone was detected a few times. The rearrangement links TRBV4-2 to TRBJ2-3; D unresolved. Trimming took 1 base from V and 1 from J, leaving 9 bases between them. The CDR3 totals 15 residues. Looked up from germline, CDR1 is LGHNA and CDR2 is YNFKEQ. The CDR3 DNA reads TGTGCCAGCAGCCAAGTTCCAGACCGCACAGATACGCAGTATTTT. Protein product: CASSQVPDRTDTQYF.

Comment on this clone: The sample carries other DNA sequences with the same CDR3. The chain recombines TRBV19 with TRBJ2-2; TRBD1 might be the D (7 bases). Germline V gives CDR1 LNHDA, CDR2 SQIVND (reference sequence). CDR3 length: 16 residues. V lost 1 base to trimming and J lost 4 bases, with 13 bases between them. DNA for the CDR3: TGTGCCAGTAGTATAGTTGGAGGGGGCTTCACCGGGGAGCTGTTTTTT. Its protein product is CASSIVGGGFTGELFF.

This clone was recorded many times. V usage is TRBV7-9 and J usage is TRBJ2-3; maybe TRBD2 (6 bases). This CDR3 is built from 15 residues. Germline V gives CDR1 SEHNR, CDR2 FQNEAQ (reference sequence). Deletions cut 1 base from V and 2 bases from J, with 10 bases between. CDR3 DNA sequence: TGTGCCAGCAGCTTAGGTAGCGGACTCACAGATACGCAGTATTTT. This encodes CASSLGSGLTDTQYF.